A single sample gave rise to the 26 T cell receptor beta chains below, sequenced in a study of beta chain features in type 1 diabetes. Expressed TCRB transcripts were sequenced because the entire RNA isolate underwent reverse transcription. Here immunoSEQ multiplex PCR was the method, and the copy in TCRdb shows in-frame clones only, minus some. The sample includes 300,000 to 350,000 clones, 8% of them seen just once. What was sequenced was central memory CD4+ T cells from blood. These receptors were obtained from a woman aged 18-29 years in good health.

A few counts support this clone. The V and J genes are TRBV27 and TRBJ1-5; 7 bases are a match to TRBD1. The V and J ends lost 11 bases and 4 bases, in that order; junction bases with no gene match: 8. The V gene's germline CDR1 is MNHEY and CDR2 SMNVEV (reference sequence). The CDR3 spans 13 residues. The CDR3 reads CAVRGGLNQPQHF. The CDR3, as DNA: TGTGCCGTCAGGGGGGGGTTGAATCAGCCCCAGCATTTT.

A few counts support this clone. J is TRBJ2-1 and V is TRBV7-2, with 7 bases matching TRBD1. The CDR3 covers 16 residues. V lost 1 base and J lost 7; bases outside the gene matches: 10. Germline CDR1 SGHTA, CDR2 FQGNSA. CDR3 coding DNA: TGTGCCAGCAGCTTAGTCTTGGGACAGATGGGAAATGAGCAGTTCTTC. It translates to CASSLVLGQMGNEQFF.

This clone was observed many times. This rearrangement joins TRBV29-1 to TRBJ1-3, with D perhaps TRBD1 (5 bases). This CDR3 contains 15 residues. V was shortened by 6 bases and J by 0 bases, with 15 bases between the two germline ends. CDR1 and CDR2 from the germline V gene are SQVTM and ANQGSEA. The CDR3 is CSVMAGSNSGNTIYF. The CDR3 DNA follows: TGCAGCGTCATGGCAGGGAGTAACTCTGGAAACACCATATATTTT.

This clone was counted between two and nine times. This rearrangement joins TRBV5-4 to TRBJ2-1; D is possibly TRBD2 (7 bases). The CDR3 has 12 amino acids. V was clipped by 2 bases and J by 15 bases, with 15 bases between them. Germline V gene lookup returns CDR1 SGHNT and CDR2 YYREEE (reference sequence). CDR3 amino acids: CASSLQGRGGFF. CDR3 nucleotides: TGTGCCAGCAGCTTACAGGGAAGGGGGGGGTTCTTC.

The J gene is TRBJ2-3, the V gene TRBV21-1; the DNA was not compared with TRBD2, the D call given in the table. TRBV21-1 is tagged as a pseudogene. CDR3 length: 21 amino acids. The CDR3 nucleotides read TGTGCCAGCAGCAAATTAATCCCCGGGACTAGCGGGAGGGAGACCACAGATACGCAGTATTTT. It codes for CASSKLIPGTSGRETTDTQYF.

This clone came up a few times. V usage is TRBV4-2 and J usage is TRBJ1-4; a possible D gene is TRBD1 (5 bases). From germline, CDR1 is LGHNA and CDR2 YNFKEQ. V lost 0 bases to trimming and J lost 4 bases, with 12 bases between them. The CDR3 contains 16 residues. CDR3 loop: CASSQDTDRDNEKLFF. Written as DNA, the CDR3 is TGTGCCAGCAGCCAAGATACAGACAGAGATAATGAAAAACTGTTTTTT.

This clone was detected ten times or more. The chain combines TRBV7-8 with TRBJ1-2, with unresolved D. The CDR3 sequence is 13 residues long. Deletions cut 5 bases from V and 3 bases from J, with 10 bases between. Germline CDR1 SGHVS, CDR2 FQNEAQ. The CDR3 DNA reads as TGTGCCAGCAGCCCGTACGGACACTATGGCTACACCTTC. This codes for CASSPYGHYGYTF. The whole variable domain, filled in from reference TRBV7-8 and TRBJ1-2, reads GAGVSQSPRYKVAKRGQDVALRCDPISGHVSLFWYQQALGQGPEFLTYFQNEAQLDKSGLPSDRFFAERPEGSVSTLKIQRTQQEDSAVYLCASSPYGHYGYTFGSGTRLTVV.

In this sample, this clone turned up a few times. The rearrangement uses TRBV29-1 and TRBJ2-5; 11 bases fit TRBD1. Looked up from germline, CDR1 is SQVTM and CDR2 is ANQGSEA. This CDR3 spans 15 amino acids. V lost 6 bases, J lost 5 bases, and 11 bases stayed unmatched. In DNA form, the CDR3 reads TGCAGCGTCCTTCCCGGGACAGGGGGGTGGGAGACCCAGTACTTC. Protein sequence: CSVLPGTGGWETQYF.

The sample holds a few counts of this clone. The rearrangement joins TRBV19 to TRBJ2-1; D is uncertain. The V end was cut by 5 bases, the J end by 9 bases, with 17 bases between. The CDR3 sequence is 14 residues long. Germline V gene lookup returns CDR1 LNHDA and CDR2 SQIVND (reference sequence). CDR3 DNA sequence: TGTGCCAGTAGTCCCTCTCGTCAAGCTGGTGAGCAGTTCTTC. It encodes CASSPSRQAGEQFF. Complete variable domain (other parts from reference TRBV19 and TRBJ2-1): DGGITQSPKYLFRKEGQNVTLSCEQNLNHDAMYWYRQDPGQGLRLIYYSQIVNDFQKGDIAEGYSVSREKKESFPLTVTSAQKNPTAFYLCASSPSRQAGEQFFGPGTRLTVL.

This clone was seen many times. Other DNA sequences of this sample code for an identical CDR3. The rearrangement links TRBV7-8 to TRBJ1-5; unclear D gene. Trimming left V 6 bases short and J 3 bases short, with 9 bases between. The CDR3 is 13 amino acids. Germline CDR1 reads SGHVS; CDR2 reads FQNEAQ. The DNA for the CDR3 is TGTGCCAGCAGTCCTAGCCTCAATCAGCCCCAGCATTTT. It specifies CASSPSLNQPQHF.

Ten or more counts support this clone. J is TRBJ2-7 and V is TRBV18, with D maybe TRBD1 (6 bases). With 3 bases removed from V and 3 bases from J, the gap between germline ends came to 9 bases. The CDR3 spans 13 residues. Germline CDR1 KGHSH, CDR2 LQKENI. This CDR3 is CASSPDSFYEQYF. The CDR3 DNA follows: TGTGCCAGCTCACCGGACAGTTTCTACGAGCAGTACTTC.

The chain has TRBV7-3 and TRBJ2-1, with 9 bases identical to TRBD1. The CDR3 loop spans 15 amino acids. Germline CDR1 and CDR2: SGHTA and FQGTGA. V shed 2 bases, J shed 12 bases, and the junction held 11 bases outside the gene matches. CDR3 nucleotide sequence: TGTGCCAGCAGCTTAGGGGCCACAGGGGGCCTAGGGCAGTTCTTC. Translation: CASSLGATGGLGQFF. The variable domain in full, completed from reference TRBV7-3 and TRBJ2-1, reads GAGVSQTPSNKVTEKGKYVELRCDPISGHTALYWYRQSLGQGPEFLIYFQGTGAADDSGLPNDRFFAVRPEGSVSTLKIQRTERGDSAVYLCASSLGATGGLGQFFGPGTRLTVL.

The chain carries TRBV21-1 and TRBJ2-2; no DNA check was done on the table's D call, TRBD2. TRBV21-1 corresponds to a pseudogene. This CDR3 has 15 residues. CDR3 sequence: CASSKSYENTGELFF. As DNA, the CDR3 is TGTGCCAGCAGCAAGTCCTACGAAAACACCGGGGAGCTGTTTTTT.

This clone has just a few counts. The V gene is TRBV28, the J gene TRBJ2-7, with 8 nucleotides matching TRBD1. V lost 6 bases to trimming and J lost 0 bases; unmatched junction nucleotides: 13. The germline CDR1 and CDR2 sequences are MDHEN and SYDVKM. This CDR3 has 17 residues. The CDR3 here is CASRPAGGVTTSYEQYF. Written as DNA, the CDR3 is TGTGCCAGCAGACCTGCAGGGGGCGTAACTACCTCCTACGAGCAGTACTTC.

The rearrangement uses TRBV29-1 and TRBJ2-3; TRBD1 is a possible D gene (5 bases). The CDR3 consists of 16 residues. Looked up from germline, CDR1 is SQVTM and CDR2 is ANQGSEA. Trimming took off 4 bases at V and 2 bases at J, with 19 bases between the two ends. CDR3 in DNA: TGCAGCGTTGGGGGCCGTGGCGGATGGGACACAGATACGCAGTATTTT. It is translated as CSVGGRGGWDTDTQYF.

At least ten counts were recorded for this clone. The genes are TRBV18 and TRBJ1-1, with 7 bases identical to TRBD1. Germline CDR1 KGHSH, CDR2 LQKENI. V was pared by 1 base and J by 7 bases, with 3 bases of the junction left unmatched. This CDR3 spans 13 amino acids. DNA of the CDR3: TGTGCCAGCTCACCACAGGGGGCACGTGAAGCTTTCTTT. Its protein product is CASSPQGAREAFF.

This chain connects TRBV7-8 to TRBJ2-3; 9 bases map to TRBD1. V lost 5 bases, J lost 4 bases, and 7 bases stayed unmatched. Germline values: CDR1 SGHVS, CDR2 FQNEAQ. The CDR3 consists of 15 residues. The CDR3 is CASSPHRGRADTQYF. The CDR3 nucleotides are TGTGCCAGCAGCCCACACAGGGGGCGGGCAGATACGCAGTATTTT.

The V call is TRBV6-5, the J call TRBJ2-5, with D unresolved. Trimming shortened V by 6 bases and J by 0 bases, and 14 bases separated the two germline ends. Germline V lookup: CDR1 MNHEY, CDR2 SVGAGI. The CDR3 runs to 15 residues. CDR3 DNA: TGTGCCAGCAGCTTCGAGGTGTCGTACCAAGAGACCCAGTACTTC. Protein sequence: CASSFEVSYQETQYF.

The CDR3 DNA reads TGTGCCAGCAGCATAGGGGGGTGGGGCTATGGCTACACCTTC. The encoded protein is CASSIGGWGYGYTF. This sequence joins TRBV28 and TRBJ1-2; D might be TRBD1 (6 bases). V shed 6 bases and J shed 4 bases, with 15 bases lying between them. The CDR3 totals 14 residues. CDR1 and CDR2 (germline): MDHEN, SYDVKM.

This clone was detected only a few times. The CDR3 region is CASSELSTGVGNIQYF. CDR3 nucleotides: TGTGCCAGCAGTGAACTGTCTACAGGGGTGGGAAACATTCAGTACTTC. The rearrangement uses TRBV25-1 and TRBJ2-4, with TRBD1 matching over 7 bases. This CDR3 has 16 residues. Germline V gene sequence: CDR1 MGHDK, CDR2 SYGVNS. The J segment lost 6 bases and the V segment lost 2 bases, leaving 10 bases of the junction unmatched.

The J gene is TRBJ2-5, the V gene TRBV6-6; no firm D call. V dropped 2 bases and J dropped 2 bases, with 9 bases sitting between them. The CDR3 sequence is 14 residues long. CDR1 is MNHNY and CDR2 is SVGAGI in the germline V gene (reference sequence). CDR3 in amino acids: CASSYLSRQETQYF. The CDR3 nucleotides are TGTGCCAGCAGTTACCTCAGCCGGCAAGAGACCCAGTACTTC.

This clone was observed a few times. This rearrangement joins TRBV5-1 to TRBJ2-5, with D perhaps TRBD1 or TRBD2 (5 bases each). This CDR3 has 17 amino acids. Germline V lookup: CDR1 SGHRS, CDR2 YFSETQ. V dropped 5 bases and J dropped 5 bases, with 25 bases sitting between them. CDR3 protein: CASSSGPGQGVLETQYF. The CDR3 DNA is TGCGCCAGCAGTTCGGGCCCCGGCCAGGGAGTTCTGGAGACCCAGTACTTC. The whole variable domain, remainder taken from reference TRBV5-1 and TRBJ2-5, is KAGVTQTPRYLIKTRGQQVTLSCSPISGHRSVSWYQQTPGQGLQFLFEYFSETQRNKGNFPGRFSGRQFSNSRSEMNVSTLELGDSALYLCASSSGPGQGVLETQYFGPGTRLLVL.

The chain carries TRBV5-4 and TRBJ2-1; 8 nucleotides align to TRBD1. Germline V gene sequence: CDR1 SGHNT, CDR2 YYREEE (reference sequence). This CDR3 region has 15 residues. The V and J ends lost 0 bases and 2 bases, in that order; junction bases with no gene match: 1. CDR3: CASSLDRGAYNEQFF. DNA for the CDR3: TGTGCCAGCAGCTTGGACAGGGGGGCCTACAATGAGCAGTTCTTC.

This clone was picked up a small number of times. V usage is TRBV18 and J usage is TRBJ2-1; 10 bases match TRBD2. The germline V gene encodes CDR1 KGHSH and CDR2 LQKENI. The ends lost 3 bases at V and 2 bases at J; junction bases unmatched: 7. This CDR3 spans 17 amino acids. CDR3 DNA: TGTGCCAGCTCACCGCCAATAGCGGGAGGACCCTACAATGAGCAGTTCTTC. Translated, it gives CASSPPIAGGPYNEQFF.

V is TRBV7-9 and J is TRBJ2-3; possibly TRBD2 for D (6 bases). The CDR3 is 15 amino acids. Germline CDR1 is SEHNR and CDR2 is FQNEAQ (reference sequence). The V end was cut by 1 base, the J end by 5 bases, with 13 bases between. CDR3 residues: CASSLEGTDGDTQYF. The CDR3 nucleotides are TGTGCCAGCAGCTTAGAGGGGACTGACGGAGATACGCAGTATTTT.

V gene TRBV4-2 combines with J gene TRBJ2-3; D perhaps matches TRBD1 (6 bases). V lost 4 bases and J 4 bases, leaving 18 bases between the germline ends. This CDR3 region has 16 residues. Germline V gene data show CDR1 as LGHNA and CDR2 as YNFKEQ. The CDR3 here is CASSRQGPNIADTQYF. DNA of the CDR3: TGTGCCAGCAGCCGGCAGGGGCCCAATATCGCAGATACGCAGTATTTT.